Ten or more counts support the clone carrying this T cell receptor beta chain. Data came from immunoSEQ multiplex PCR; TCRdb stores just in-frame clones and leaves some out. This sample has around 6,000 clones, with around 21% found just once. This sample was included in a study of sequential checkpoint blockade in melanoma. Study information: TCRbeta immunosequencing was performed on DNA from 91 pretreatment melanoma tumor samples.

As for treatment: randomized to nivolumab then ipilimumab (arm A) or the reverse (arm B). The CDR3 spans 14 residues. The V end was cut by 5 bases, the J end by 0 bases, with 9 bases between. The germline CDR1 and CDR2 sequences are SGHNT and YENEEA. The V and J genes are TRBV11-3 and TRBJ2-3; weak D call: TRBD2 (6 bases). This clonotype originated in a human donor with melanoma. The sample in question was tumor tissue (inferred from file names), obtained from a patient given nivolumab and ipilimumab in sequence. CDR3 nucleotide sequence: TGTGCCAGCAGCCCCGGGGGTAGCACAGATACGCAGTATTTT. Translated: CASSPGGSTDTQYF. Filled out from reference TRBV11-3 and TRBJ2-3, the complete variable domain reads EAGVVQSPRYKIIEKKQPVAFWCNPISGHNTLYWYLQNLGQGPELLIRYENEEAVDDSQLPKDRFSAERLKGVDSTLKIQPAELGDSAVYLCASSPGGSTDTQYFGPGTRLTVL.